A selection of T cell receptor beta chains follows, all from one sample in a study of spatial heterogeneity in lung cancer. MiXCR was run by TCRdb on the 5' RACE reads, yielding one entry per CDR3 protein. This sample has roughly 1,600 distinct CDR3 sequences; around 5% occur once, and the top ten carry roughly 23%. Here the sequenced sample was normal lung tissue next to the tumor, taken at surgery. These receptors came from a female donor with early-stage non-small cell lung cancer. Each CDR3 is given with its conserved first and last residue. Fields, in order: D gene, V gene, J gene, clone size, CDR3 protein, CDR3 DNA. The D gene is left open where the match is weak. For some rows the clone size is stated as once, few or many, or as a class when expanded; others skip it.

>-|TRBV11-2|TRBJ2-7|few
CASSRTQIGEQYF
TGTGCCAGCAGCCGAACGCAGATAGGCGAGCAGTACTTC
>TRBD2|TRBV20-1|TRBJ2-5|few
CSARITLAGNQETQYF
TGCAGTGCTAGAATAACCCTAGCGGGAAACCAAGAGACCCAGTACTTC
>-|TRBV6-2/TRBV6-3|TRBJ1-1|many
CASKPWRVETEAFF
TGTGCCAGCAAACCCTGGAGGGTTGAGACTGAAGCTTTCTTT
>TRBD1|TRBV20-1|TRBJ2-7|large
CSANPGQGFNEQYF
TGCAGTGCTAATCCGGGACAGGGGTTTAACGAGCAGTACTTC
>-|TRBV11-2|TRBJ1-1|many
CASSYLRQAQEAFF
TGTGCCAGCAGCTACCTCAGACAGGCCCAGGAGGCTTTCTTT
>-|TRBV2|TRBJ2-2|many
CASSSGNVSPGELFF
TGTGCCAGCAGTTCGGGGAATGTGTCTCCCGGGGAGCTGTTTTTT
>TRBD2|TRBV9|TRBJ2-3|large
CASSVQFGGDSGGKRDTQYF
TGTGCCAGCAGCGTACAGTTCGGTGGAGACAGCGGGGGTAAGAGAGATACGCAGTATTTT
>TRBD1|TRBV5-4|TRBJ2-7|medium-sized
CASSFGTDGYEQYF
TGTGCCAGCAGCTTCGGGACAGATGGGTACGAGCAGTACTTC
>TRBD1|TRBV28|TRBJ2-5|medium-sized
CASSLFAAGQAETQYF
TGTGCCAGCAGTTTATTTGCGGCGGGACAGGCAGAGACCCAGTACTTC
>TRBD1|TRBV10-3|TRBJ2-5|medium-sized
CAISKLMTGRKQETQYF
TGTGCCATCAGCAAACTAATGACAGGGCGAAAACAAGAGACCCAGTACTTC
>TRBD1|TRBV7-9|TRBJ2-4|few
CASSYDRGKNIQYF
TGTGCCAGCAGCTATGACAGGGGCAAAAACATTCAGTACTTC
>-|TRBV6-5|TRBJ2-2|many
CASSPAGANTGELFF
TGTGCCAGCAGCCCAGCGGGTGCGAACACCGGGGAGCTGTTTTTT
>-|TRBV6-6|TRBJ2-2|many
CASTSWGDETGELFF
TGTGCCAGCACCTCCTGGGGGGACGAGACCGGGGAGCTGTTTTTT
>TRBD1|TRBV28|TRBJ2-7|many
CASSFPTDRGLNEQYF
TGTGCCAGCAGTTTCCCCACGGACAGGGGCCTGAACGAGCAGTACTTC
>TRBD2|TRBV20-1|TRBJ2-3|-
CSARWLAGKADTQYF
TGCAGTGCTAGATGGCTAGCGGGGAAGGCAGATACGCAGTATTTT
>-|TRBV5-1|TRBJ2-5|medium-sized
CASSFGQPLRETQYF
TGCGCCAGCAGCTTCGGACAACCCCTCCGGGAGACCCAGTACTTC
>-|TRBV29-1|TRBJ1-3|large
CSVRQAASSGNTIYF
TGCAGCGTGCGACAGGCAGCAAGCTCTGGAAACACCATATATTTT
>-|TRBV20-1|TRBJ1-6|large
CSARDRRGSSTGNSPLHF
TGCAGTGCTAGAGATAGGAGGGGGTCCTCCACTGGGAATTCACCCCTCCACTTT
>TRBD1|TRBV5-4|TRBJ2-7|medium-sized
CASSHNRGDYEQYF
TGTGCCAGCAGCCATAACAGGGGAGACTACGAGCAGTACTTC
>-|TRBV14|TRBJ1-2|large
CASSQDRVGTLFYGYTF
TGTGCCAGCAGCCAAGATCGCGTGGGTACGCTGTTCTATGGCTACACCTTC
>TRBD1|TRBV7-9|TRBJ2-7|large
CASSSSPQGISYEQYF
TGTGCCAGCAGCTCATCCCCACAGGGGATCTCCTACGAGCAGTACTTC
>-|TRBV20-1|TRBJ2-3|many
CSARGRGRTDTQYF
TGCAGTGCTAGAGGGCGGGGGCGAACAGATACGCAGTATTTT
>TRBD1|TRBV18|TRBJ1-5|few
CASSPGQGAVQPQHF
TGTGCCAGCTCACCGGGGCAGGGGGCGGTTCAGCCCCAGCATTTT
>-|TRBV30|TRBJ1-5|medium-sized
CAWSASGGMGSQPQHF
TGTGCCTGGAGTGCCTCTGGGGGGATGGGGAGTCAGCCCCAGCATTTT
>-|TRBV11-2|TRBJ2-7|many
CASSWDTRGSYEQYF
TGTGCCAGCAGCTGGGACACCCGTGGGTCCTACGAGCAGTACTTC
>-|TRBV5-1|TRBJ2-5|large
CASSLGFGQQETQYF
TGCGCCAGCAGCTTGGGTTTTGGCCAGCAAGAGACCCAGTACTTC
>-|TRBV7-6|TRBJ2-3|-
CASSLGLISSTDTQYF
TGTGCCAGCAGCTTAGGCCTAATCTCTAGCACAGATACGCAGTATTTT
>TRBD1|TRBV6-1|TRBJ2-7|large
CASSPRGDRGSEQYF
TGTGCCAGCTCCCCAAGGGGGGACAGGGGTTCCGAGCAGTACTTC
>-|TRBV7-2|TRBJ2-7|-
CASSLGPNGEQYF
TGTGCCAGCAGCCTGGGACCTAACGGGGAGCAGTACTTC